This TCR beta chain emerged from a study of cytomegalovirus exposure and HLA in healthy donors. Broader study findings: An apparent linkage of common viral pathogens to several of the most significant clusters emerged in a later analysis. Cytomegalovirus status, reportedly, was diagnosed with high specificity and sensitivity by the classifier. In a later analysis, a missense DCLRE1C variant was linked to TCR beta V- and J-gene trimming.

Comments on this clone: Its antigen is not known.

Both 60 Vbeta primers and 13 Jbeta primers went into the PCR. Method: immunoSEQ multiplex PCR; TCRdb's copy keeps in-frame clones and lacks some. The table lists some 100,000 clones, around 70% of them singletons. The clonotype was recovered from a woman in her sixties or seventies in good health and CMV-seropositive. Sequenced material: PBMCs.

In nucleotides, the CDR3 is TGCGCCAGCAGCCAAGATTCGGTCCTAGCCGGTCTTGGTGAGACCCAGTACTTC. As protein: CASSQDSVLAGLGETQYF. V is TRBV4-3 and J is TRBJ2-5; tentatively, D is TRBD2 (5 bases). Trimming stripped 0 bases from V and 5 bases from J, with 22 bases between. This CDR3 has 18 amino acids. The V gene's germline CDR1 is LGHNA and CDR2 YSLEER.